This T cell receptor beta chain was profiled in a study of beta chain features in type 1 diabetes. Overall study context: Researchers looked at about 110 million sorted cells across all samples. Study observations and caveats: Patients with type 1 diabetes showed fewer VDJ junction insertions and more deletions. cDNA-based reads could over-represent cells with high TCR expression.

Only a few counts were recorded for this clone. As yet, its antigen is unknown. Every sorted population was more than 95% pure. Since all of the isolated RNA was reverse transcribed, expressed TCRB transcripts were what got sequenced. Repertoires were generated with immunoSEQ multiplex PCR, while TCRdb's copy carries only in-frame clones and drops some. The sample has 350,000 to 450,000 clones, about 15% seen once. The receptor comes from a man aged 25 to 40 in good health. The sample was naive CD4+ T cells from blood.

The CDR3: CASSEYIRAGGNSPLHF. The CDR3 bases are TGTGCCAGCAGTGAATATATCCGGGCCGGGGGGAATTCACCCCTCCACTTT. The chain employs TRBV25-1 and TRBJ1-6, with D perhaps TRBD1 (5 bases). The germline V and J ends were trimmed by 0 bases and 7 bases, with 16 bases remaining between them. This CDR3 comprises 17 residues. Germline lookup yields CDR1 MGHDK and CDR2 SYGVNS.